These T cell receptor beta chains were read from a single sample in a study of blood T cell repertoires in COVID-19. TCRdb keeps only in-frame clones here, not all; method: immunoSEQ multiplex PCR. The sample has about 73,000 clones; roughly 84% are singletons. The sample consisted of peripheral blood. These receptors all come from a woman aged 60 to 75 with acute or convalescent COVID-19. The CDR3 runs from the conserved cysteine through the conserved F or W. The order of the fields is D gene, clone size, J gene, V gene, CDR3 DNA, CDR3 protein. A D gene is named only where the DNA matches it firmly. Clone size is stated in some rows and not others, as once, few, many or a class when expanded.

>-|-|TRBJ1-1|TRBV3-1/TRBV3-2
TGTGCCAGCAGCCTCACTAGGTCGGGGAACACTGAAGCTTTCTTT
CASSLTRSGNTEAFF
>-|-|TRBJ2-1|TRBV11-2
TGTGCCAGCAGTACAACCGCACGGGTATCCAATGAGCAGTTCTTC
CASSTTARVSNEQFF
>TRBD1|-|TRBJ1-2|TRBV27
TGTGCCAGCAGTTTATCTCCGGCAGGGGGTGGCTACACCTTC
CASSLSPAGGGYTF
>TRBD1|few|TRBJ1-1|TRBV3-1/TRBV3-2
TGTGCCAGCAGCCGGGACAGTTCCACTGAAGCTTTCTTT
CASSRDSSTEAFF
>-|-|TRBJ1-1|TRBV3-1/TRBV3-2
TGTGCCAGCAGCCAAATCTTGGTCCAGGGCCACACTGAAGCTTTCTTT
CASSQILVQGHTEAFF
>-|-|TRBJ2-1|TRBV29-1
TGCAGCGCCCAAAACTACAGGGATAATGAGCAGTTCTTC
CSAQNYRDNEQFF
>-|medium-sized|TRBJ2-2|TRBV5-6
TGTGCCAGCAGCTTGTTAGGGCCGGGAACCGGGGAGCTGTTTTTT
CASSLLGPGTGELFF
>TRBD1|-|TRBJ1-1|TRBV6-6
TGTGCCAGCAGCACCACAGGGGTGAACACTGAAGCTTTCTTT
CASSTTGVNTEAFF
>-|-|TRBJ2-3|TRBV5-1
TGCGCCAGCAGCGGAGGGACTCGAGGCACAGATACGCAGTATTTT
CASSGGTRGTDTQYF
>TRBD1|-|TRBJ1-2|TRBV27
TGTGCCAGCAGGGGACAGGGCGGTTTGTTGTATGGCTACACCTTC
CASRGQGGLLYGYTF
>TRBD1|once|TRBJ1-5|TRBV19
TGTGCCAGTAGCAAGGGACAGGGCGTAAATCAGCCCCAGCATTTT
CASSKGQGVNQPQHF
>-|-|TRBJ2-2|TRBV28
TGTGCCAGCAGTTTATCGGGGGAGCTGTTTTTT
CASSLSGELFF
>-|-|TRBJ1-1|TRBV11-2
TGTGCCAGCAGCTTAGATCGGGTTTTGAACACTGAAGCTTTCTTT
CASSLDRVLNTEAFF
>-|few|TRBJ1-4|TRBV11-2
TGTGCCAGCAGCTTCGGAGCAACTAATGAAAAACTGTTTTTT
CASSFGATNEKLFF
>-|-|TRBJ1-1|TRBV29-1
TGCAGCGTTGTTAGCCAGATAATAAACACTGAAGCTTTCTTT
CSVVSQIINTEAFF
>-|-|TRBJ1-1|TRBV3-1/TRBV3-2
TGTGCCAGCAGCCAGAACAGAGAGGAAGCTTTCTTT
CASSQNREEAFF
>TRBD1|-|TRBJ2-2|TRBV7-3
TGTGCCAGCATGGGGTATCGATCAACCGGGACAGGGCCCCCAGGGTGGGCCGGGGAGCTGTTTTTT
CASMGYRSTGTGPPGWAGELFF
>-|-|TRBJ2-1|TRBV5-1
TGCGCCAGCAAGGAGAGGGATTCCTACAATGAGCAGTTCTTC
CASKERDSYNEQFF
>-|-|TRBJ1-1|TRBV7-9
TGTGCCAGCACCTCGCTGTCGAGGGTGAACACTGAAGCTTTCTTT
CASTSLSRVNTEAFF
>TRBD1|-|TRBJ1-4|TRBV7-2
TGTGCCAGCAGCAAGCGACAGGGGAATGCTGAAAAACTGTTTTTT
CASSKRQGNAEKLFF
>-|-|TRBJ1-3|TRBV25-1
TGTGCCAGCAGTCAAACCCCTCCGACATTGAGCTCTGGAAACACCATATATTTT
CASSQTPPTLSSGNTIYF
>TRBD1|-|TRBJ1-1|TRBV3-1/TRBV3-2
TGTGCCAGCATTAAACAGGGGGGGAACACTGAAGCTTTCTTT
CASIKQGGNTEAFF
>-|-|TRBJ1-4|TRBV3-1/TRBV3-2
TGTGCCAGCAGCCTACAGATCCGGGAAAAACTGTTTTTT
CASSLQIREKLFF
>-|-|TRBJ1-4|TRBV7-9
TGTGCCAGCAGCGCCAGACTTAATGAAAAACTGTTTTTT
CASSARLNEKLFF
>TRBD1|-|TRBJ2-2|TRBV5-4
TGTGCCAGCAGCTTGGGGGACAGGGGTGACACCGGGGAGCTGTTTTTT
CASSLGDRGDTGELFF
>-|-|TRBJ1-4|TRBV19
TGTGCCAGTAGTACCCCTGGGGGGAGTGAAAAACTGTTTTTT
CASSTPGGSEKLFF
>TRBD2|-|TRBJ2-3|TRBV7-9
TGTGCCAGCAGCTTAGTCGGAGCGGGGGGGCCTCGGACGCAGTATTTT
CASSLVGAGGPRTQYF
>-|-|TRBJ1-1|TRBV7-6
TGTGCCAGCAGCTTATACCGGCAGGGGAACACTGAAGCTTTCTTT
CASSLYRQGNTEAFF
>TRBD2|-|TRBJ2-7|TRBV3-1/TRBV3-2
TGTGCCAGCAGCCGACTGTCCGGGGGGTACGAGCAGTACTTC
CASSRLSGGYEQYF
>TRBD2|-|TRBJ2-7|TRBV6-5
TGTGCCAGCAGTTACTCCCGGGGGGGGTACGAGCAGTACTTC
CASSYSRGGYEQYF
>-|-|TRBJ2-6|TRBV4-1
TGCGCCAGCAGCCAAGTAGGGACCGGGGGTGGGGCCAACGTCCTGACTTTC
CASSQVGTGGGANVLTF
>TRBD1|few|TRBJ1-2|TRBV4-2
TGTGCCAGCAGCCAAGAGCTCTCCCACAGGGGGGGCTATGGCTACACCTTC
CASSQELSHRGGYGYTF
>TRBD2|-|TRBJ2-1|TRBV5-5
TGTGCCAGCAGCTTGCCACTAGCGGGGGCTAACAATGAGCAGTTCTTC
CASSLPLAGANNEQFF
>TRBD1|-|TRBJ1-2|TRBV3-1/TRBV3-2
TGTGCCAGCAGCCAAGGAGGAGGGGGCAACTATGGCTACACCTTC
CASSQGGGGNYGYTF
>-|-|TRBJ1-6|TRBV30
TGTGCCTGGACCCGACAGGCCTCCTATAATTCACCCCTCCACTTT
CAWTRQASYNSPLHF
>TRBD2|-|TRBJ2-1|TRBV24-1
TGTGCCACCAGTGACCCCGACTTGAGCGGGGGGCCGGTGAATGAGCAGTTCTTC
CATSDPDLSGGPVNEQFF
>-|-|TRBJ1-1|TRBV12-5
TGTGCTAGTGCTCCTCTAATGAACACTGAAGCTTTCTTT
CASAPLMNTEAFF
>-|-|TRBJ2-7|TRBV11-2
TGTGCCAGCAGCTCGGTGGCAGGGAGGTCCTACGAGCAGTACTTC
CASSSVAGRSYEQYF
>TRBD2|-|TRBJ2-3|TRBV7-3
TGTGCCAGCAGCTCGGGACTAGGCTCAGATACGCAGTATTTT
CASSSGLGSDTQYF
>-|-|TRBJ1-2|TRBV12-3/TRBV12-4
TGTGCCAGCAGTTTGGAGGATAACTATGGCTACACCTTC
CASSLEDNYGYTF
>-|-|TRBJ1-6|TRBV11-2
TGTGCCAGCAGCCAAGGCGGTCAAAGCTCCTATAATTCACCCCTCCACTTT
CASSQGGQSSYNSPLHF
>-|-|TRBJ2-3|TRBV5-4
TGTGCCAGCAGCCCACAATATAGCACAGATACGCAGTATTTT
CASSPQYSTDTQYF
>TRBD2|-|TRBJ2-7|TRBV4-2
TGTGCCAGCAGCCAATGGACTAGTCCCTACGAGCAGTACTTC
CASSQWTSPYEQYF
>-|once|TRBJ2-1|TRBV7-3
TGTGCCAGCAGCTTAATTGGGTCGGGATCCTCCTACAATGAGCAGTTCTTC
CASSLIGSGSSYNEQFF
>TRBD1|few|TRBJ1-2|TRBV3-1/TRBV3-2
TGTGCCAGCAGCCAAATAACCGGGACAGGGCGCGGCTACACCTTC
CASSQITGTGRGYTF
>TRBD1|-|TRBJ1-5|TRBV6-6
TGTGCCACCCGGTCGACAGGGGTCGGCAATCAGCCCCAGCATTTT
CATRSTGVGNQPQHF
>TRBD1|-|TRBJ2-3|TRBV10-1
TGCGCCAGCAGCGATACAGGGGGCGTAGGTCCAGATACGCAGTATTTT
CASSDTGGVGPDTQYF
>-|-|TRBJ1-4|TRBV6-5
TGTGCCAGCAGGATAGGAGGGGCTAATGAAAAACTGTTTTTT
CASRIGGANEKLFF
>-|few|TRBJ2-7|TRBV2
TGTGCCACCGGGTCCTACGAGCAGTACTTC
CATGSYEQYF
>-|-|TRBJ1-1|TRBV5-1
TGCGCCAGCAGCCAGGGGAACACTGAAGCTTTCTTT
CASSQGNTEAFF
>-|-|TRBJ1-1|TRBV13
TGTGCCAGCAGCATCCAGGGAAGGGGTACTGAAGCTTTCTTT
CASSIQGRGTEAFF
>TRBD1|-|TRBJ2-7|TRBV29-1
TGCAGCGTTGAAGAGATACGAGGGGGCGGCGAGCAGTACTTC
CSVEEIRGGGEQYF
>-|-|TRBJ2-5|TRBV6-5
TGTGCCAGCGGTAGACACCCTGGAGAGACCCAGTACTTC
CASGRHPGETQYF
>-|-|TRBJ1-2|TRBV4-1
TGCGCCAGCAGCCAAGACGGACAGAATGTCCATGGCTACACCTTC
CASSQDGQNVHGYTF
>-|-|TRBJ1-1|TRBV9
TGTGCCAGCAGCGTCCTCCAGGGAGAAGCTTTCTTT
CASSVLQGEAFF
>-|once|TRBJ1-6|TRBV30
TGTGCCTGGAACGTCCAGGCCTCTCCTAATTCACCCCTCCACTTT
CAWNVQASPNSPLHF
>TRBD2|-|TRBJ2-3|TRBV9
TGTGCCAGCAGCCCCCAGGGAGGGGCTACGCAGTATTTT
CASSPQGGATQYF
>TRBD1|once|TRBJ1-3|TRBV3-1/TRBV3-2
TGTGCCAGCAGCAACCGGGACAGACTCTCTGGAAACACCATATATTTT
CASSNRDRLSGNTIYF
>-|-|TRBJ1-4|TRBV7-9
TGTGCCAGCAGCAACACAATTATTGAAAAACTGTTTTTT
CASSNTIIEKLFF
>-|once|TRBJ1-2|TRBV3-1/TRBV3-2
TGTGCCAGCAGCCAAGATGCTGTAGGGGGTGGCTACACCTTC
CASSQDAVGGGYTF